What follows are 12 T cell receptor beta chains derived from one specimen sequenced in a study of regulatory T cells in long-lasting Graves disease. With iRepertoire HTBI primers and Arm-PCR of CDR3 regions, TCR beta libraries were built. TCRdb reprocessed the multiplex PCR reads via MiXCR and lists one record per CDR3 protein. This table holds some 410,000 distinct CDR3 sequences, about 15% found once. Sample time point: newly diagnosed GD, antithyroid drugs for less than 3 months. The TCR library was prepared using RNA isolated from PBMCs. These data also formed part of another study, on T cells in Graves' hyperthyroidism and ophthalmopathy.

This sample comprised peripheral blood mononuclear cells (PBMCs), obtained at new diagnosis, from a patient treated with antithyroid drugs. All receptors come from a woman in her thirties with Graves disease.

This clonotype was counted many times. The CDR3 sequence: CASSPPSGRETQYF. For the CDR3, the DNA is TGTGCCAGCTCACCACCGTCCGGAAGGGAGACCCAGTACTTC. This chain uses TRBV18 with TRBJ2-5, with D unclear. Germline loops: CDR1 KGHSH, CDR2 LQKENI. The CDR3 length is 14 residues. V was clipped by 0 bases and J by 5 bases, with 10 bases between them.

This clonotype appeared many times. The CDR3 spells CASSYRATDTQYF. The CDR3 bases are TGTGCCAGCAGTTACAGGGCCACAGATACGCAGTATTTT. V is TRBV6-2 or TRBV6-3 and J is TRBJ2-3; D remains unclear. CDR1 and CDR2 (germline): MNHEY, SVGEGT. Trimming pared 2 bases from V and 2 bases from J, leaving 5 bases between. The CDR3 runs to 13 residues.

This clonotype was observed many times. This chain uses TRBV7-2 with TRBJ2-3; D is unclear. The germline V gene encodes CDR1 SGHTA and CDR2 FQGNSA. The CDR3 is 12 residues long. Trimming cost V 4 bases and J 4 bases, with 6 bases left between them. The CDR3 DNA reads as TGTGCCAGCAGCTCGACCTCAGATACGCAGTATTTT. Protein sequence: CASSSTSDTQYF.

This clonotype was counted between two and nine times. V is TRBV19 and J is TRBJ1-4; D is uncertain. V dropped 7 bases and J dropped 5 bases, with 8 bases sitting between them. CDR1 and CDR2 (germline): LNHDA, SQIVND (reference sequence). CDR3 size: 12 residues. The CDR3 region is CASIGRNEKLFF. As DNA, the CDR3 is TGTGCCAGTATTGGCAGAAATGAAAAACTGTTTTTT.

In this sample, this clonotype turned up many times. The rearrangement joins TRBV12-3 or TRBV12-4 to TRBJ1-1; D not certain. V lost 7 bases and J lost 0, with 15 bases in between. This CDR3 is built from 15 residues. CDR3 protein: CASTSLDDLNTEAFF. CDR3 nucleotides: TGTGCCAGCACCTCCCTGGACGATCTGAACACTGAAGCTTTCTTT.

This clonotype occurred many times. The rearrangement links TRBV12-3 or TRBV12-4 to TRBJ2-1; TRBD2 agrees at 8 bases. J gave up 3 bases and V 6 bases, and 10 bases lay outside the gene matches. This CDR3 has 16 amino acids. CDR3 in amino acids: CASSPTGGRDYNEQFF. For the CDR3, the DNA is TGTGCCAGCAGCCCCACGGGGGGGAGGGACTACAATGAGCAGTTCTTC.

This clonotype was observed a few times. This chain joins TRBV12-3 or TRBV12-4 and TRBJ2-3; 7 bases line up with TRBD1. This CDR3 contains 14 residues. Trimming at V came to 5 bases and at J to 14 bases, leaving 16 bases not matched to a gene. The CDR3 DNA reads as TGTGCCAGCAGTGCTGCTCGGGACAGTCCATCGTCGTATTTT. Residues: CASSAARDSPSSYF.

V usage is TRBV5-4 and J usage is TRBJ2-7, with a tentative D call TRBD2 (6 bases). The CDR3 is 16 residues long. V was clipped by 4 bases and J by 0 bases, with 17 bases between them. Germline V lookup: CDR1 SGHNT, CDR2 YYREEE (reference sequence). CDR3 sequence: CASSLFSGTFSYEQYF. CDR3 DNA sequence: TGTGCCAGCAGCCTTTTCTCAGGGACTTTCTCCTACGAGCAGTACTTC. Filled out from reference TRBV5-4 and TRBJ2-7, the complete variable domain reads ETGVTQSPTHLIKTRGQQVTLRCSSQSGHNTVSWYQQALGQGPQFIFQYYREEENGRGNFPPRFSGLQFPNYSSELNVNALELDDSALYLCASSLFSGTFSYEQYFGPGTRLTVT.

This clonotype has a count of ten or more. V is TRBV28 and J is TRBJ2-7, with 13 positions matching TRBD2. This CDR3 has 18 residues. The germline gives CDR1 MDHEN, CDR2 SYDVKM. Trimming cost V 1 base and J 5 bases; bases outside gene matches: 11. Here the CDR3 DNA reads TGTGCCAGCAGTTTATCGGTAAGACTAGCGGGAGGAGAGGACGAGCAGTACTTC. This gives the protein CASSLSVRLAGGEDEQYF. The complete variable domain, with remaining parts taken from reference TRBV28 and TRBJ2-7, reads DVKVTQSSRYLVKRTGEKVFLECVQDMDHENMFWYRQDPGLGLRLIYFSYDVKMKEKGDIPEGYSVSREKKERFSLILESASTNQTSMYLCASSLSVRLAGGEDEQYFGPGTRLTVT.

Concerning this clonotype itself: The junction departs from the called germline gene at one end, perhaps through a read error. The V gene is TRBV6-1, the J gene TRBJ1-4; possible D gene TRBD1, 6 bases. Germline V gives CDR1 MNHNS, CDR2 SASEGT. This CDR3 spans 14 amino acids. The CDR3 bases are TGCGCCAGCAGTGAAGGGCAGGGGAATGAAAAACTGTTTTTT. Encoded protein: CASSEGQGNEKLFF.

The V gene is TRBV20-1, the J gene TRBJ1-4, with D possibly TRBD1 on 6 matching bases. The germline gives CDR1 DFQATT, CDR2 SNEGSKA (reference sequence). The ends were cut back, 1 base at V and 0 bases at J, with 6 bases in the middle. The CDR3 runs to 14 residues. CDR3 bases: TGCAGTGCTAGAGGGGGGCCAACTAATGAAAAACTGTTTTTT. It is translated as CSARGGPTNEKLFF.

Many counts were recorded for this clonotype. CDR3 coding DNA: TGCAGTGTCGACGCAGAGGGCGTCGGGCAGCCCCAGCATTTT. Amino acids: CSVDAEGVGQPQHF. The chain carries TRBV20-1 and TRBJ1-5, with D unclear. V was trimmed by 7 bases and J by 7 bases, leaving 20 bases between them. The CDR3 contains 14 residues. The germline V gene has CDR1 DFQATT and CDR2 SNEGSKA (reference sequence).